This entry lists 3 T cell receptor beta chains sequenced from one sample in a study of long-term antiretroviral therapy in people with HIV. This was the immunoSEQ v3.0 assay at survey level. Assay: immunoSEQ multiplex PCR; the TCRdb copy retains only in-frame clones and omits some. Found here are about 28,000 clones, 80% to 90% of them singletons; the top ten hold 3% to 4.5%. The specimen was unsorted PBMCs, collected 0.8 years before starting antiretroviral therapy. Source of these receptors: a man younger than 35 with HIV.

This rearrangement joins TRBV4-2 to TRBJ2-7; 7 bases fit TRBD1. This CDR3 has 15 amino acids. The junction had 6 bases not matched to a gene; V was cut back by 3 bases and J by 1 base. The germline CDR1 and CDR2 sequences are LGHNA and YNFKEQ. This chain's CDR3 is CASSQGEGASYEQYF. Written as DNA, the CDR3 is TGTGCCAGCAGCCAGGGTGAGGGGGCATCCTACGAGCAGTACTTC.

The chain carries TRBV6-1 and TRBJ1-4, with unresolved D. This CDR3 region has 13 residues. V gave up 2 bases and J gave up 2 bases, with 3 bases separating them. Germline V gene lookup returns CDR1 MNHNS and CDR2 SASEGT. CDR3 DNA: TGTGCCAGCAGTGAACCCACTAATGAAAAACTGTTTTTT. The encoded protein is CASSEPTNEKLFF.

The chain uses TRBV7-8 and TRBJ1-1; 7 nucleotides line up with TRBD1. V was pared by 6 bases and J by 3 bases, with 10 bases of the junction left unmatched. Germline loops: CDR1 SGHVS, CDR2 FQNEAQ. The CDR3 is made up of 15 amino acids. The CDR3 nucleotides are TGTGCCAGCAGTACCCGAGGGGGCGCGGACACTGAAGCTTTCTTT. Translation: CASSTRGGADTEAFF.